This TCR beta chain was sequenced in a study of CD8+ T cells in alopecia areata. Stated treatment: oral pan-JAK inhibitor, 5-10 mg twice daily. Alopecia areata patients had lesional scalp punch biopsies and peripheral blood taken from them. RNA extraction was followed by reverse transcription into cDNA, which acted as the sequencing template. The data were produced by immunoSEQ multiplex PCR, yet TCRdb's version contains in-frame clones alone and is incomplete. The sample has around 290,000 clones, over 45% seen once. The sample was CD4+ T cells sorted from blood, taken at week 24, from a patient treated with tofacitinib. The receptor was isolated from a human donor with alopecia areata.

The CDR3: CASSISGAIQETQYF. CDR3 sequence (DNA): TGCGCCAGCAGCATTAGCGGGGCGATCCAAGAGACCCAGTACTTC. The rearrangement joins TRBV5-1 to TRBJ2-5, with TRBD2 identical over 8 bases. Losses at the gene ends were 4 bases for V and 1 base for J; bases not matched to a gene: 6. CDR1 and CDR2 from the germline V gene are SGHRS and YFSETQ. CDR3 length: 15 residues.